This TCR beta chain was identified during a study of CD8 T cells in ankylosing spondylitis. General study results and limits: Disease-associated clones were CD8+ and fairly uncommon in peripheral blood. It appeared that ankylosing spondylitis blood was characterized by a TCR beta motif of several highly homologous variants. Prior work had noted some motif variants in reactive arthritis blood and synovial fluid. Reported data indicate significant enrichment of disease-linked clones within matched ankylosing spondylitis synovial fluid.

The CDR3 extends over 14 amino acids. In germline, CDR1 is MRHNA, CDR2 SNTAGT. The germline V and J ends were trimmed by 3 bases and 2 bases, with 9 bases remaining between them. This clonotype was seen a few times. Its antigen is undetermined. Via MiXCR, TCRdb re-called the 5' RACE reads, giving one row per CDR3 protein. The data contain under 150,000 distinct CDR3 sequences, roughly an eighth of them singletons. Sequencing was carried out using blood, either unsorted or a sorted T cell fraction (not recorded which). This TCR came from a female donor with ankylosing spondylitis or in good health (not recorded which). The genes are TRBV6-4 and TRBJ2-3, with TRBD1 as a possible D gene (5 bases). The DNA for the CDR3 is TGTGCCAGCAGTGAGGTAGGGGCCACAGATACGCAGTATTTT. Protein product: CASSEVGATDTQYF.